The T cell receptor beta chain described here comes from a study of blood T cell repertoires in COVID-19. The overall study: Specimens from acute and convalescent COVID-19 originated in the United States, Italy and Spain. T cells, B-cell-depleted T cells, or PBMCs provided the cDNA or gDNA that served as material.

Original analysis: The assay estimated nucleated cells by amplifying reference gene primers. Sequenced by immunoSEQ multiplex PCR; TCRdb stores in-frame clones only, minus some. The DNA gave D and trimming, while V, J and clone size come from that table. The repertoire includes roughly 150,000 clones, about 88% of them detected once, and about 2.5% sits in the top ten. The length of the CDR3 is 19 residues. The germline CDR1 and CDR2 sequences are ENHRY and SYGVKD. The J segment lost 0 bases and the V segment lost 8 bases, leaving 15 bases of the junction unmatched. Sequenced sample: peripheral blood. The clonotype was recovered from an older woman with acute or convalescent COVID-19. J is TRBJ2-2 and V is TRBV10-3; 10 positions agree with TRBD1. Here the CDR3 reads CAIGRQGAAGPSNTGELFF. The CDR3 bases are TGTGCCATCGGAAGACAGGGGGCGGCTGGCCCTTCGAACACCGGGGAGCTGTTTTTT.